Described below is a single TCR beta chain sequence and its context. Reverse transcribed after extraction, RNA yielded cDNA as the sequencing template. The repertoire was sequenced with immunoSEQ multiplex PCR; TCRdb's copy has only in-frame clones and lacks some. This sample has about 190,000 clones; over 60% occur once, and the top ten carry roughly 4.2%. The data originate from a study of CD8+ T cells in alopecia areata. Trimming removed 0 bases from V and 10 bases from J, with 16 bases in between. This CDR3 is built from 16 residues. Germline CDR1 reads MGHRA; CDR2 reads YSYEKL. Treatment noted: oral pan-JAK inhibitor, 5-10 mg twice daily.

The sequence was collected from a human donor with alopecia areata. This sample comprised CD4+ T cells sorted from blood, obtained at week 4, from a patient treated with tofacitinib. V usage is TRBV4-1 and J usage is TRBJ1-6; D might be TRBD1 (6 bases). The CDR3 bases are TGCGCCAGCAGCCAAGATGGGTACAGGGATGGCTCACCCCTCCACTTT. Translated, it gives CASSQDGYRDGSPLHF.